This T cell receptor beta chain was recorded in a study of CD8 T cells in ankylosing spondylitis. Study-wide points: What seemed typical of ankylosing spondylitis blood was a TCR beta motif built from eight highly homologous variants. Peripheral blood held disease-linked clones only at relatively low frequency, and these were CD8+. Reportedly, matched ankylosing spondylitis synovial fluid was significantly enriched for disease-linked clones.

The TCR beta libraries were generated through quantitative 5'-RACE incorporating molecular barcodes. MiXCR, applied by TCRdb to the 5' RACE reads, yields one record per CDR3 protein. The data show about 340,000 distinct CDR3 sequences, approximately 14% seen once. This clonotype has just a few counts. The antigen is undetermined. Unmatched junction bases numbered 9, after V lost 4 bases and J lost 7 bases. This CDR3 region has 14 residues. Germline lookup yields CDR1 SGHRS and CDR2 YFSETQ. The TCR comes from a male donor with ankylosing spondylitis or in good health (not recorded which). Source material: blood, either unsorted or a sorted T cell fraction (not recorded which). The V and J genes are TRBV5-1 and TRBJ1-1, with TRBD1 identical over 8 bases. In DNA, the CDR3 is TGCGCCAGCAGCCCACGGACAGGACAGGGTGAAGCTTTCTTT. Its protein is CASSPRTGQGEAFF.